This TCR beta chain was profiled in a study of Graves' ophthalmopathy and Graves' hyperthyroidism listed by TCRdb under 2018. With respect to the entire study: Peripheral blood was collected at initial diagnosis, before any treatment. The study used TCR beta repertoire signatures to distinguish Graves' ophthalmopathy from Graves' hyperthyroidism and to predict progression to ophthalmopathy. In total, approximately 130 blood samples were TCR-sequenced: fewer than 50 ophthalmopathy, some 72 hyperthyroidism and approximately 17 hyperthyroidism-to-ophthalmopathy patients. To explore V-J signatures that distinguish ophthalmopathy from hyperthyroidism, a discovery set of more than 90 patients was enrolled, made up of more than 40 with ophthalmopathy and 55 to 65 with stable hyperthyroidism. For independent validation, a separate cohort was made up of some 18 hyperthyroidism patients plus 17 patients who later progressed from hyperthyroidism to ophthalmopathy. In roughly six hyperthyroidism patients, the T-cell repertoire of thyroid tissue was compared with the T-cell repertoire of blood. Following sampling, methimazole starting at 30 mg daily was administered to hyperthyroidism patients, and high-dose intravenous methylprednisolone was administered to ophthalmopathy patients. For training and testing, the 80 to 100 patients in the discovery cohort were randomly divided in a 7:3 ratio. Results the study describes overall, beyond this receptor: The 13-signature model separated ophthalmopathy from stable hyperthyroidism with roughly 88% sensitivity and about 84% specificity in cross-validation, and 80%/75% in the test set. No statistical method was used to predetermine the sample size, and group allocation was not hidden from the investigators. In validation, the model predicted ophthalmopathy progression with 55% to 71% sensitivity and approximately 72% specificity; 12 predicted patients were CT-confirmed with GO in a median of approximately 6.5 months. Most of the expanded thyroid clonotypes with a frequency above 0.001 were also detected in blood, and it was suggested that the thyroid immune response may be reflected by blood repertoires.

In the case of this clonotype: Its binding antigen is unknown. Base qualities were left out, and no much larger clone turns up one base away.

Hyperthyroidism was defined as stable when no progression to ophthalmopathy occurred within 18 months of follow-up. Hyperthyroidism patients were newly diagnosed, were aged 18 to 65 years, and had a disease duration under 2 months. Patients were excluded if they had other autoimmune diseases, uncontrolled infections, pregnancy or lactation. Diagnosis was based on clinical symptoms, serum thyroxine, TRAb, thyroid ultrasound and orbital computed tomography. Using Ficoll-Paque density gradient centrifugation, PBMCs were isolated from 10 ml of fresh peripheral blood. Trizol reagent was used to extract the total RNA, and its quality was then checked on an Agilent 2100 Bioanalyzer. Per the germline V gene, KGHSH is the CDR1 and LQKENI is the CDR2. Trimmed from V: 8 bases; trimmed from J: 9 bases; junction bases lacking a gene match: 8. From the cysteine through the phenylalanine, the CDR3 covers 15 amino acids. Kept here is only the CDR3 DNA, which spans 45 bases and is read in frame from base 1.

For repertoire sequencing, the TCR beta CDR3 regions were amplified from RNA transcripts. The first round of RT-PCR was done with HTBI primers and the Qiagen OneStep RT-PCR kit, and was followed by a second round of multiplex PCR, then size selection and purification. Libraries were sequenced paired-end with 100 bp reads on an Illumina HiSeq2000. In the original analysis: SOAPnuke was used to process the reads, throwing out any read that had adapters, had uncalled bases, had a mean Phred below 15, or lacked an exact constant-primer or identifier match. High-quality paired reads were merged with COPE v1.2.5. Each unique nucleotide sequence was treated as a clonotype, and MiTCR v1.1 was used to align the clonotypes to the IMGT TRB V, D and J references. Analysis was restricted to V-J combinations with a frequency above 0.0001, which covered 99% to 99.2% of repertoires. A TCR clonal expansion and chaos score per V-J combination was defined as the ratio of F50 clonal expansion to chaos observed in the TCRdist matrix. Welch's t-statistics and random forest were used to reduce features to about a dozen V-J combinations, which were fed into a naive Bayes classifier. The Morisita-Horn index was used to measure how similar the thyroid and blood repertoires were. Using fastp trimming at Q25 and MiXCR clonotype assembly, TCRdb reanalyzed the public sequencing data and kept in-frame beta chains. Identical CDR3 protein sequences are pooled into one entry, listed with their most common genes and DNA. None of the V and J calls come from the authors' own analysis; TCRdb made them. In all, the sample holds 350,000 to 400,000 distinct CDR3 sequences, and approximately 15% of those were seen once. The biggest ten clones account for approximately 7% of the sample.

In this chain, TRBV18 is recombined with TRBJ1-6, with 12 bases in between that match TRBD1. The sample taken for sequencing was peripheral blood. The receptor comes from a woman younger than 35 with stable Graves' hyperthyroidism. Donor details come from another sample of the same person, matched by shared clones. The bases are TGTGCCAGCGCCGGGACAGGGGGCATGGGTTCACCCCTCCACTTT. This codes for CASAGTGGMGSPLHF.